The 9 T cell receptor beta chains presented below share a single source sample, sequenced in a study of T-cell reconstitution after alpha-beta-depleted transplantation in children. The TCRbeta library incorporated unique molecular identifiers. TCRdb re-called the PCR reads with MiXCR, one entry per CDR3 protein. The data show fewer than 550,000 distinct CDR3 sequences, roughly a tenth seen once. The sample in question was PBMCs from the stem cell graft donor, obtained from the stem cell graft. The receptors were sampled from a human donor who donated a stem cell graft to a child with acute myeloid leukemia.

This clonotype has a handful of counts. The V and J genes are TRBV20-1 and TRBJ1-1; 8 bases match TRBD1. J gave up 7 bases and V 3 bases, and 13 bases lay outside the gene matches. This CDR3 contains 15 residues. Germline lookup yields CDR1 DFQATT and CDR2 SNEGSKA (reference sequence). CDR3: CSARGRDRRPVEAFF. The CDR3 DNA reads as TGCAGTGCTAGGGGCCGGGACAGGCGACCTGTTGAAGCTTTCTTT.

The sample holds many counts of this clonotype. The J gene is TRBJ2-1, the V gene TRBV7-2, with no clear D. CDR3 length: 13 amino acids. Looked up from germline, CDR1 is SGHTA and CDR2 is FQGNSA. V shed 5 bases and J shed 2 bases, with 7 bases lying between them. CDR3 in amino acids: CASSPTTYNEQFF. Written as DNA, the CDR3 is TGTGCCAGCAGCCCAACAACCTACAATGAGCAGTTCTTC.

CDR3 loop: CASSPRGQSTYNEQFF. The CDR3 DNA reads as TGTGCCAGCTCACCTCGCGGACAGTCCACCTACAATGAGCAGTTCTTC. The rearrangement uses TRBV18 and TRBJ2-1, with a weak D call TRBD1 (6 bases). V was cut by 3 bases and J by 2 bases, with 14 bases left in between. CDR3 length equals 16 residues. Germline values: CDR1 KGHSH, CDR2 LQKENI.

The chain is built from TRBV6-1 and TRBJ2-5; TRBD2 matches at 8 bases. CDR3 length: 15 amino acids. V lost 4 bases and J lost 4; bases outside the gene matches: 8. In germline, CDR1 is MNHNS, CDR2 SASEGT. The CDR3 nucleotides are TGTGCCAGCAGTGGTAGGACTAGCTTGGGAGAGACCCAGTACTTC. This gives the protein CASSGRTSLGETQYF.

The sample holds many counts of this clonotype. The chain is built from TRBV5-1 and TRBJ2-2; D is undetermined. The germline gives CDR1 SGHRS, CDR2 YFSETQ. CDR3 length: 15 amino acids. Deletions cut 0 bases from V and 2 bases from J, with 8 bases between. The CDR3 DNA reads as TGCGCCAGCAGCTTGGCCACACTCAACACCGGGGAGCTGTTTTTT. Translated: CASSLATLNTGELFF.

V is TRBV20-1 and J is TRBJ2-1; D might be TRBD1 (5 bases). Germline V gene data show CDR1 as DFQATT and CDR2 as SNEGSKA (reference sequence). The germline V and J ends were trimmed by 0 bases and 1 base, with 25 bases remaining between them. The CDR3 consists of 20 residues. The chain's CDR3 is CSARDVADMALPISYNEQFF. In nucleotides, the CDR3 is TGCAGTGCTAGAGATGTGGCGGACATGGCCCTTCCAATATCCTACAATGAGCAGTTCTTC.

Only a few counts were recorded for this clonotype. The rearrangement links TRBV5-1 to TRBJ2-2; D is possibly TRBD2 (6 bases). This CDR3 has 13 residues. Germline V gives CDR1 SGHRS, CDR2 YFSETQ. V lost 7 bases and J 5 bases, leaving 12 bases between the germline ends. This CDR3 is CASQLGGTGELFF. Written as DNA, the CDR3 is TGCGCCAGCCAATTGGGAGGAACCGGGGAGCTGTTTTTT.

The V and J genes are TRBV20-1 and TRBJ2-7; weak D call: TRBD1 (5 bases). This CDR3 has 12 amino acids. The germline V gene has CDR1 DFQATT and CDR2 SNEGSKA (reference sequence). Trimming removed 2 bases at V and 5 bases at J, with 10 bases between. The CDR3 loop reads CSARQGMNEQYV. The CDR3 DNA is TGCAGTGCTAGACAGGGTATGAACGAGCAGTACGTC.

The CDR3 nucleotides read TGCGCCAGCAGTCCGATCTTTTCCGGGACTAGCGGGGAGACCCAGTACTTC. Translation gives CASSPIFSGTSGETQYF. The chain has TRBV5-1 and TRBJ2-5; 12 bases are shared with TRBD2. V lost 5 bases, J lost 5 bases, and 13 bases stayed unmatched. The CDR3 spans 17 residues. Germline CDR1 reads SGHRS; CDR2 reads YFSETQ.